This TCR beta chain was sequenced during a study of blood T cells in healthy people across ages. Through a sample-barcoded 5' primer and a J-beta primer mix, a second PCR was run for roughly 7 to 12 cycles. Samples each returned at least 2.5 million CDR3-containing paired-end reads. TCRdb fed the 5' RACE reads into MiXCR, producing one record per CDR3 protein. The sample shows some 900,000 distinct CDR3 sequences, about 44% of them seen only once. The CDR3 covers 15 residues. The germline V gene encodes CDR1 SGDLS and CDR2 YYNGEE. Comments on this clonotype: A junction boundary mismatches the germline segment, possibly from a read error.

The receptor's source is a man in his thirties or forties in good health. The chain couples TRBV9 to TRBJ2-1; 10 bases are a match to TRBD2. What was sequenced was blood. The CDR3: CASSAAGGAYNERFF. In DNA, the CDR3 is TGTGCCAGCAGCGCAGCGGGGGGGGCATACAATGAGCGGTTCTTC.